This T cell receptor (beta chain) came from a study of T cell responses to AZD1222 COVID-19 vaccine. The length of the CDR3 is 13 residues. Between the trimmed V and J ends, which lost 5 bases and 6 bases, there was a span of 10 bases. Germline CDR1 SEHNR, CDR2 FQNEAQ (reference sequence). Here immunoSEQ multiplex PCR was the method, and the copy in TCRdb shows in-frame clones only, minus some. The data show roughly 140,000 clones, roughly 91% seen once. The sequenced sample was peripheral blood, obtained 28 days after the second AZD1222 dose. The receptor was derived from an adult who received the AZD1222 COVID-19 vaccine. The chain uses TRBV7-9 and TRBJ2-2; possible D gene TRBD2, 5 bases. CDR3 residues: CASSGERPGELFF. The CDR3, as DNA: TGTGCCAGCAGCGGGGAGAGGCCCGGGGAGCTGTTTTTT.